Below, 12 T cell receptor beta chains from the same sample are listed, as sequenced in a study of blood T cells in healthy people across ages. With a J-beta primer mix and a sample-barcoded 5' primer, a second PCR ran about 7 to 11 cycles. One entry per CDR3 protein, called by TCRdb with MiXCR from the 5' RACE reads. Counted here are about 730,000 distinct CDR3 sequences, 40% to 45% occurring once; the ten biggest clones make up about 20%. The sample comprised blood. Receptors were obtained from a woman aged 60-75 years in good health.

V gene TRBV20-1 combines with J gene TRBJ1-2; TRBD1 matches 8 bases. In germline, CDR1 is DFQATT, CDR2 SNEGSKA (reference sequence). Trimming took 4 bases from V and 5 from J; bases not matched to a gene: 12. The CDR3 consists of 15 residues. CDR3 sequence (DNA): TGCAGTGCTACTCTCCCCGACAGGGGTGGGTATGGCTACACCTTC. It is translated as CSATLPDRGGYGYTF.

CDR3 protein: CASSVRLAKGQETQYF. The CDR3 region has the DNA TGCGCCAGCAGCGTCCGCTTGGCCAAGGGTCAGGAGACCCAGTACTTC. This chain joins TRBV4-3 and TRBJ2-4, with unresolved D. The better agreement between TRBJ2-5 and the DNA end casts doubt on the J call. Germline loops: CDR1 LGHNA, CDR2 YSLEER. CDR3 length: 16 amino acids.

This clonotype appeared many times. This rearrangement joins TRBV5-1 to TRBJ2-1, with TRBD2 matching 14 bases. The CDR3 spans 16 residues. Germline CDR1 is SGHRS and CDR2 is YFSETQ. With 4 bases clipped from V and 13 bases from J, the junction kept 13 bases outside the gene matches. The CDR3 reads CASSGDPGTSGGFQFF. In DNA form, the CDR3 reads TGCGCCAGCAGCGGAGATCCCGGGACTAGCGGGGGTTTCCAGTTCTTC.

The genes are TRBV2 and TRBJ1-6, with D possibly being TRBD1 (5 bases). Germline V gene sequence: CDR1 SNHLY, CDR2 FYNNEI. This CDR3 spans 13 amino acids. With 7 bases removed from V and 8 bases from J, the gap between germline ends came to 12 bases. This CDR3 reads CASTSRDDSPLHF. The CDR3 bases are TGTGCCAGCACGTCCAGGGATGATTCACCCCTCCACTTT.

V and J are TRBV5-1 and TRBJ1-6; D is ambiguous. V was clipped by 3 bases and J by 14 bases, with 18 bases between them. This CDR3 has 14 residues. Germline lookup yields CDR1 SGHRS and CDR2 YFSETQ. CDR3 in DNA: TGCGCCAGCAGCTCCGGAGTACGCGCAACAGCCCTCCACTTT. Residues: CASSSGVRATALHF.

This chain connects TRBV20-1 to TRBJ2-5; D is tentatively TRBD1 or TRBD2 (5 bases each). Trimming pared 5 bases from V and 1 base from J, leaving 11 bases between. The CDR3 length is 13 residues. The germline V gene has CDR1 DFQATT and CDR2 SNEGSKA (reference sequence). The CDR3 reads CSAGKGTQETQYF. The CDR3 region has the DNA TGCAGTGCTGGAAAAGGGACCCAAGAGACCCAGTACTTC.

This sequence joins TRBV5-1 and TRBJ2-3, with TRBD2 matching over 11 bases. The CDR3 is made up of 16 amino acids. V lost 5 bases and J lost 5; bases outside the gene matches: 10. The germline V gene has CDR1 SGHRS and CDR2 YFSETQ. CDR3 in DNA: TGCGCCAGCAGGCCATTGACTAGCGGGGACGTAGATACGCAGTATTTT. This encodes CASRPLTSGDVDTQYF.

The V call is TRBV3-1, the J call TRBJ1-1, with D possibly being TRBD1 (6 bases). Trimming left V 6 bases short and J 0 bases short, with 11 bases between. CDR1 LGHDT and CDR2 YNNKEL come from the germline V gene (reference sequence). The CDR3 totals 14 residues. The CDR3, as DNA: TGTGCCAGCAGATGGACAGCAATGAACACTGAAGCTTTCTTT. This translates into CASRWTAMNTEAFF. Based on the CDR3 plus reference TRBV3-1 and TRBJ1-1, the full variable domain is DTAVSQTPKYLVTQMGNDKSIKCEQNLGHDTMYWYKQDSKKFLKIMFSYNNKELIINETVPNRFSPKSPDKAHLNLHINSLELGDSAVYFCASRWTAMNTEAFFGQGTRLTVV.

Points on this clonotype: It may be a read error: a sequence one base away is much more abundant. In nucleotides, the CDR3 is TGCAGTGCTGACCGGGGGAATGAGCAGTTCTTC. Protein sequence: CSADRGNEQFF. The J gene is TRBJ2-1, the V gene TRBV20-1, with D maybe TRBD2 (6 bases). V lost 5 bases to trimming and J lost 7 bases, with 9 bases between them. CDR3 length equals 11 residues. Germline loops: CDR1 DFQATT, CDR2 SNEGSKA (reference sequence).

About this clonotype itself: This may stem from a read error, because a much larger clone lies one nucleotide away. The rearrangement joins TRBV5-1 to TRBJ2-7; the D gene is possibly TRBD2 (7 bases). CDR1 is SGHRS and CDR2 is YFSETQ in the germline V gene. V gave up 2 bases and J gave up 5 bases, with 26 bases separating them. The CDR3 is made up of 18 amino acids. Written as DNA, the CDR3 is TGCGCCAGCAGCTTTGGGCGTAACGGGCAGGGGAGGGTCAACGAGCAGTACTTC. Protein product: CASSFGRNGQGRVNEQYF.

This clonotype was seen a handful of times. CDR3 protein: CASRDQETQYF. The CDR3 nucleotides read TGCGCCAGCAGAGACCAAGAGACCCAGTACTTC. This chain joins TRBV5-1 and TRBJ2-5; no definite D call. Germline CDR1 and CDR2: SGHRS and YFSETQ. V dropped 5 bases and J dropped 0 bases, with 2 bases sitting between them. This CDR3 has 11 residues.

This clonotype has only a few counts. The chain carries TRBV5-1 and TRBJ2-2; no definite D call. V was clipped by 7 bases and J by 5 bases, with 6 bases between them. The CDR3 totals 11 residues. Germline values: CDR1 SGHRS, CDR2 YFSETQ. Here the CDR3 reads CASGETGELFF. CDR3 DNA: TGCGCCAGCGGGGAAACCGGGGAGCTGTTTTTT.